This T cell receptor beta chain was observed in a study of blood T cell repertoires in COVID-19. As for the study in general: COVID-19 samples from acute and convalescent phases originated in the United States, Italy and Spain.

Original processing notes: Amplification of reference gene primers provided the estimated nucleated cell counts. Sequencing used immunoSEQ multiplex PCR; TCRdb keeps in-frame clones, though not all of them. From that table come the V and J calls and clone size; the DNA was used to work out D and trimming. This table has around 330,000 clones, 75% to 90% appearing once. This clone has a handful of counts. Germline V gene sequence: CDR1 SGHRS, CDR2 YFSETQ. The V gene lost 4 bases and the J gene lost 5 bases, with 18 bases spanning the gap. This CDR3 is built from 16 residues. Cohorts were determined from participant-reported clinical history. A PCR-confirmed or clinician-diagnosed COVID-19 case had contacted exposed participants within 2 weeks of entry.

The origin of this receptor is a woman aged 25 to 45 who had been exposed to COVID-19. Input material: PBMCs or T cells enriched from blood (not recorded which). The V and J genes are TRBV5-1 and TRBJ1-4; TRBD1 is a possible D gene (5 bases). CDR3 region: CASSPGGGVGNEKLFF. For the CDR3, the DNA is TGCGCCAGCAGCCCCGGCGGAGGGGTAGGGAATGAAAAACTGTTTTTT.